This TCR beta chain was recovered during a study of T cell responses to AZD1222 COVID-19 vaccine. Pooled samples include second doses given at about 4 or 12 weeks. Method: immunoSEQ multiplex PCR; TCRdb's copy keeps in-frame clones and lacks some. The sample records 150,000 to 200,000 clones, around 90% being singletons. Study conclusions and caveats: Across spike, vaccine-associated CD4 TCRs were found, dominant at 160-218 and 743-854. Donors skewed white British and female; clonal diversity was possibly underestimated. Reportedly, close to half of spike-specific TCRs are directed against unmutated variant regions.

Turning to this clone: The antigen is not known.

The V end lost 4 bases, the J end lost 7 bases, and 14 bases lay between the germline ends. Germline V CDR1 and CDR2: MNHEY, SMNVEV (reference sequence). The CDR3 runs to 14 residues. The source of this sequence is an adult who received the AZD1222 COVID-19 vaccine. The rearrangement links TRBV27 to TRBJ1-5; maybe TRBD1 (6 bases). The starting material was peripheral blood, obtained 28 days after the second AZD1222 dose. The CDR3: CASSSGGFMQPQHF. The CDR3 DNA follows: TGTGCCAGCAGTTCTGGGGGCTTTATGCAGCCCCAGCATTTT.